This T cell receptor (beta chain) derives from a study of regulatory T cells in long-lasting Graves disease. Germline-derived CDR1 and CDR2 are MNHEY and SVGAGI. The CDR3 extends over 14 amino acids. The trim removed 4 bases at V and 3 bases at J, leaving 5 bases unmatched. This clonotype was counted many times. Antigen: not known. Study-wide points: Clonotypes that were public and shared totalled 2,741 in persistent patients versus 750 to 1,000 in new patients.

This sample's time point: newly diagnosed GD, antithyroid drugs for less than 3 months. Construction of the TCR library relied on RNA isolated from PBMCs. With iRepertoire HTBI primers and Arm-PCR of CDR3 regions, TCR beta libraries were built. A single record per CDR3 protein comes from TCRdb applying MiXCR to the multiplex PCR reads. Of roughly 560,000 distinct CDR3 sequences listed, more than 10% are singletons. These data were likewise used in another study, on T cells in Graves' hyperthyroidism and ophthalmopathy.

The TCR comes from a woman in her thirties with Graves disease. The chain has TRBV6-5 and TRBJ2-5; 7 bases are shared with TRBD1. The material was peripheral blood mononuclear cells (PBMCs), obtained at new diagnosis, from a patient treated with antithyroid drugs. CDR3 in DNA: TGTGCCAGCAGTTCAAGGACAGGCAAAGAGACCCAGTACTTC. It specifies CASSSRTGKETQYF.